A single sample is the source of the 23 T cell receptor beta chains below, sequenced in a study of blood T cell repertoires in COVID-19 (TCRdb year 2020). Library preparation employed the immunoSEQ multiplex PCR assay. TCRdb holds this immuneACCESS table with in-frame rearrangements only. Some clones are missing; in checked studies, unresolved V genes explain under half, and the rest has no known cause. A total of some 99,000 clones appear in this sample, around 84% of them only once. The ten biggest clones cover approximately 13% of the sample. Sequencing was carried out using peripheral blood. These receptors were taken from a woman aged 60-70 years in a cohort sampled during active or convalescent COVID-19.

The rearrangement joins TRBV19 to TRBJ2-3, with 8 bases matching TRBD1. Germline V gene lookup returns CDR1 LNHDA and CDR2 SQIVND (reference sequence). The length of the CDR3 is 15 residues. V shed 6 bases, J shed 4 bases, and the junction held 9 bases outside the gene matches. The CDR3 sequence is CASRPDRARADTQYF. CDR3 DNA: TGTGCCAGTAGACCGGACAGGGCGAGGGCAGATACGCAGTATTTT.

The genes are TRBV3-1 (or the pseudogene TRBV3-2) and TRBJ2-3, with D possibly TRBD1 on 6 matching bases. The CDR3 has 14 amino acids. Germline CDR1 reads LGHDT; CDR2 reads YNNKEL (reference sequence). Trimming shortened V by 3 bases and J by 2 bases, and 9 bases separated the two germline ends. CDR3 in DNA: TGTGCCAGCAGCCAGGGGGCACTCACAGATACGCAGTATTTT. Protein product: CASSQGALTDTQYF.

This clone was observed once. V usage is TRBV4-1 and J usage is TRBJ2-7; maybe TRBD2 (5 bases). Per the germline V gene, CDR1 is MGHRA and CDR2 is YSYEKL. Trimming pared 1 base from V and 0 bases from J, leaving 10 bases between. The CDR3 sequence is 15 residues long. CDR3 DNA sequence: TGCGCCAGCAGCCAAGGGTTAGCGCTCTCCTACGAGCAGTACTTC. Its protein is CASSQGLALSYEQYF.

The genes are TRBV29-1 and TRBJ2-1; 7 nucleotides match TRBD1. Trimming at V came to 2 bases and at J to 0 bases, leaving 7 bases not matched to a gene. Germline V gene lookup returns CDR1 SQVTM and CDR2 ANQGSEA. This CDR3 has 16 amino acids. The CDR3 spells CSVETGAPLSYNEQFF. The CDR3 DNA reads TGCAGCGTTGAAACAGGGGCCCCACTCTCCTACAATGAGCAGTTCTTC.

The gene calls are TRBV6-1 and TRBJ1-6; tentative D call: TRBD1 (5 bases). V shed 2 bases and J shed 9 bases, with 8 bases lying between them. There are 13 residues in the CDR3. The germline CDR1 and CDR2 sequences are MNHNS and SASEGT. CDR3 sequence reads: CASSEHRLSPLHF. The CDR3 DNA is TGTGCCAGCAGTGAACACAGGCTTTCACCCCTCCACTTT.

As DNA, the CDR3 is TGTGCCAGCCGCCAGGGGGTTGGCAATCAGCCCCAGCATTTT. Protein product: CASRQGVGNQPQHF. The rearrangement links TRBV6-2 or TRBV6-3 to TRBJ1-5; TRBD1 aligns across 7 bases. Trimming at V came to 8 bases and at J to 2 bases, leaving 6 bases not matched to a gene. Germline V gene sequence: CDR1 MNHEY, CDR2 SVGEGT. There are 14 residues in the CDR3.

The chain has TRBV6-5 and TRBJ2-7; 11 bases match TRBD2. This CDR3 has 13 amino acids. With V trimmed by 8 bases and J by 2 bases, 2 bases remained unmatched. Per germline, CDR1 MNHEY and CDR2 SVGAGI. CDR3 protein: CASGTSGAYEQYF. CDR3 bases: TGTGCCAGCGGGACTAGCGGAGCCTACGAGCAGTACTTC.

The genes are TRBV3-1 (or the pseudogene TRBV3-2) and TRBJ1-2; tentatively, D is TRBD1 (5 bases). The V end lost 8 bases, the J end lost 6 bases, and 10 bases lay between the germline ends. The germline gives CDR1 LGHDT, CDR2 YNNKEL (reference sequence). This CDR3 comprises 11 residues. Here the CDR3 DNA reads TGTGCCAGCTCGCCGGGGGATGGCTACACCTTC. Its translation: CASSPGDGYTF.

The gene calls are TRBV19 and TRBJ1-3; TRBD1 aligns across 8 bases. The CDR3 runs to 19 residues. CDR1 LNHDA and CDR2 SQIVND come from the germline V gene (reference sequence). Losses at the gene ends were 5 bases for V and 2 bases for J; bases not matched to a gene: 17. The CDR3 DNA follows: TGTGCCAGTAGTTCCCGGACAGGGATGGGTCGAAGGACTGGAAACACCATATATTTT. Amino acid sequence: CASSSRTGMGRRTGNTIYF.

The chain combines TRBV18 with TRBJ1-2; tentative D call: TRBD1 (5 bases). The CDR3 sequence is 14 residues long. Per germline, CDR1 KGHSH and CDR2 LQKENI. The V gene lost 5 bases and the J gene lost 4 bases, with 14 bases spanning the gap. For the CDR3, the DNA is TGTGCCAGCTCAGGGGAACAGGTTGGCTATGGCTACACCTTC. The encoded protein is CASSGEQVGYGYTF.

The V gene is TRBV6-1, the J gene TRBJ1-4; weak D call: TRBD1 (5 bases). The length of the CDR3 is 14 residues. Germline assignment: CDR1 MNHNS and CDR2 SASEGT. Trimming pared 3 bases from V and 4 bases from J, leaving 9 bases between. The CDR3 DNA follows: TGTGCCAGCAGTGATGGAAGGGGTAATGAAAAACTGTTTTTT. Protein: CASSDGRGNEKLFF.

The gene calls are TRBV7-9 and TRBJ1-2; 8 nucleotides match TRBD1. Germline V gene lookup returns CDR1 SEHNR and CDR2 FQNEAQ (reference sequence). The CDR3 covers 14 residues. J gave up 8 bases and V 2 bases, and 7 bases lay outside the gene matches. The CDR3 coding sequence is TGTGCCAGCAGCTTAACGGACAGGGAAAAAGGCTACACCTTC. Amino acid sequence: CASSLTDREKGYTF.

The V gene is TRBV7-3, the J gene TRBJ2-1; a weak D match, TRBD1 (9 bases). CDR1 and CDR2 from the germline V gene are SGHTA and FQGTGA. The ends were cut back, 0 bases at V and 3 bases at J, with 24 bases in the middle. This CDR3 region has 20 residues. CDR3 DNA sequence: TGTGCCAGCAGCTTAACCGGGACAGGGTTGCTAGCGGGTGTCTACAATGAGCAGTTCTTC. As protein: CASSLTGTGLLAGVYNEQFF.

This CDR3 is CASSEGTGTGSPLHF. CDR3 sequence (DNA): TGTGCCAGCAGTGAAGGGACAGGGACTGGGTCACCCCTCCACTTT. The V call is TRBV6-1, the J call TRBJ1-6, with 8 positions matching TRBD1. Germline V gene sequence: CDR1 MNHNS, CDR2 SASEGT. The CDR3 totals 15 residues. V was pared by 1 base and J by 10 bases, with 6 bases of the junction left unmatched.

CDR3 sequence reads: CASRDGGGRDYGYTF. The CDR3 nucleotides read TGTGCCAGCAGAGACGGCGGGGGGCGCGACTATGGCTACACCTTC. This chain links TRBV6-5 with TRBJ1-2, with TRBD1 as a possible D gene (6 bases). The V gene lost 6 bases and the J gene lost 3 bases, with 17 bases spanning the gap. Germline V gene sequence: CDR1 MNHEY, CDR2 SVGAGI. This CDR3 comprises 15 residues.

This chain connects TRBV5-1 to TRBJ2-3; D ambiguous. Germline V CDR1 and CDR2: SGHRS, YFSETQ. The CDR3 covers 14 residues. Trimming cost V 1 base and J 0 bases, with 6 bases left between them. CDR3 protein: CASSLSVSTDTQYF. The CDR3, as DNA: TGCGCCAGCAGCTTGTCAGTTAGCACAGATACGCAGTATTTT.

The chain employs TRBV7-6 and TRBJ2-1, with 10 bases fitting TRBD2. With 3 bases clipped from V and 8 bases from J, the junction kept 10 bases outside the gene matches. The germline V gene encodes CDR1 SGHVS and CDR2 FNYEAQ. The CDR3 covers 16 residues. The CDR3 is CASSFRLAGVDYEQFF. The CDR3 region has the DNA TGTGCCAGCAGCTTTAGGCTAGCGGGAGTAGACTATGAGCAGTTCTTC.

V usage is TRBV7-9 and J usage is TRBJ2-3, with 9 bases fitting TRBD2. With 3 bases clipped from V and 0 bases from J, the junction kept 1 base outside the gene matches. This CDR3 is built from 15 residues. The germline V gene encodes CDR1 SEHNR and CDR2 FQNEAQ (reference sequence). The CDR3 DNA sequence: TGTGCCAGCAGCTTCACTAGCGGGAGCACAGATACGCAGTATTTT. This sequence encodes CASSFTSGSTDTQYF.

This chain links TRBV2 with TRBJ2-3, with a weak D call TRBD1 (6 bases). Trimming took off 4 bases at V and 4 bases at J, with 12 bases between the two ends. The CDR3 loop spans 14 amino acids. Germline V gene lookup returns CDR1 SNHLY and CDR2 FYNNEI. The CDR3 DNA follows: TGTGCCAGCAGTGGCCAGGGGCAAGCAGATACGCAGTATTTT. The encoded protein is CASSGQGQADTQYF.

The count of this clone is one. V is TRBV6-6 and J is TRBJ2-5; TRBD1 aligns across 7 bases. The CDR3 length is 15 residues. Germline CDR1 is MNHNY and CDR2 is SVGAGI (reference sequence). V lost 5 bases, J lost 4 bases, and 10 bases stayed unmatched. This CDR3 reads CASSAIQGVRETQYF. The CDR3 nucleotides read TGTGCCAGCAGTGCTATTCAGGGGGTCAGAGAGACCCAGTACTTC.

The V and J genes are TRBV6-5 and TRBJ1-5, with TRBD1 as a possible D gene (5 bases). Germline-derived CDR1 and CDR2 are MNHEY and SVGAGI. CDR3 length equals 14 residues. Trimming shortened V by 7 bases and J by 4 bases, and 14 bases separated the two germline ends. The CDR3 region is CASKRVGGNQPQHF. The CDR3 bases are TGTGCCAGCAAAAGAGTTGGGGGGAATCAGCCCCAGCATTTT.

This chain joins TRBV28 and TRBJ2-2; TRBD2 agrees at 7 bases. V lost 5 bases to trimming and J lost 0 bases; unmatched junction nucleotides: 6. CDR3 length: 16 amino acids. CDR1 is MDHEN and CDR2 is SYDVKM in the germline V gene. Here the CDR3 reads CASSVQRGANTGELFF. Written as DNA, the CDR3 is TGTGCCAGCAGTGTCCAGCGGGGCGCGAACACCGGGGAGCTGTTTTTT.

This clone was seen a single time. The genes are TRBV14 and TRBJ2-3, with 7 bases lining up with TRBD2. CDR3 length equals 14 residues. V was pared by 3 bases and J by 6 bases, with 6 bases of the junction left unmatched. Germline loops: CDR1 SGHDN, CDR2 FVKESK. The CDR3 protein is CASSHGLVADTQYF. CDR3 coding DNA: TGTGCCAGCAGCCATGGACTAGTAGCTGATACGCAGTATTTT.